The rows below give T cell receptor beta chains drawn from one sample of a study of OX40 agonist ivuxolimab in advanced cancers. This table comes from immunoSEQ multiplex PCR, and its TCRdb copy is limited to in-frame clones, with some not included. The sample has about 70,000 clones; roughly 84% are singletons. The source was CD4+ or CD8+ T cells sorted from blood, collected in a trial of the OX40 agonist ivuxolimab. These receptors all come from an adult with an advanced solid tumor such as melanoma, head and neck, liver or kidney cancer. Both conserved end residues are part of each CDR3. The order of the fields is D gene, clone size, J gene, V gene, CDR3 DNA, CDR3 protein. A D gene is named only where the DNA matches it firmly. Some rows have no size entry. The others give once, few or many, or a class for an expanded clone.

D: .; size: .; J: TRBJ1-6; V: TRBV7-9; DNA: TGTGCCAGCAGCTTAGAGTCCCCACCCCTCCACTTT; CDR3: CASSLESPPLHF
D: .; size: .; J: TRBJ2-5; V: TRBV5-1; DNA: TGCGCCAGCAGCTGGGAAGTCCAGGACCAAGAGACCCAGTACTTC; CDR3: CASSWEVQDQETQYF
D: TRBD1; size: .; J: TRBJ1-2; V: TRBV5-6; DNA: TGTGCCAGCAGCCCACTCGCCGGGACAGGGATTGGCTACACCTTC; CDR3: CASSPLAGTGIGYTF
D: .; size: few; J: TRBJ2-2; V: TRBV7-3; DNA: TGTGCCAGCAGCCTCAACAGTGTAGCGAACACCGGGGAGCTGTTTTTT; CDR3: CASSLNSVANTGELFF
D: .; size: .; J: TRBJ2-5; V: TRBV5-1; DNA: TGCGCCAGCAGCTTGCTGACAGGCCAAGAGACCCAGTACTTC; CDR3: CASSLLTGQETQYF
D: TRBD1; size: .; J: TRBJ2-2; V: TRBV19; DNA: TGTGCCAGCAGACCGGGACAGACGCACACCGGGGAGCTGTTTTTT; CDR3: CASRPGQTHTGELFF
D: TRBD2; size: .; J: TRBJ2-3; V: TRBV4-2; DNA: TGTGCCAGCAGCCAATTCCGCGGGGGGAGCACAGATACGCAGTATTTT; CDR3: CASSQFRGGSTDTQYF
D: .; size: .; J: TRBJ1-2; V: TRBV7-3; DNA: TGTGCCAGCAGCCCGACCGGGCCCGACCGCTACACCTTC; CDR3: CASSPTGPDRYTF
D: .; size: .; J: TRBJ1-5; V: TRBV2; DNA: TGTGCCAGCAGTGAAGGGACAGATAGCAATCAGCCCCAGCATTTT; CDR3: CASSEGTDSNQPQHF
D: TRBD1; size: .; J: TRBJ1-6; V: TRBV27; DNA: TGTGCCAGTTCCACTACTTCCGGGACAGTCTCTTCACCCCTCCACTTT; CDR3: CASSTTSGTVSSPLHF
D: .; size: .; J: TRBJ2-2; V: TRBV5-1; DNA: TGCGCCAGCAGCTTGACGGGCGGGTACACCGGGGAGCTGTTTTTT; CDR3: CASSLTGGYTGELFF
D: .; size: .; J: TRBJ1-1; V: TRBV29-1; DNA: TGCAGCGTTGAAGCAGATGTGGGTACTGAAGCTTTCTTT; CDR3: CSVEADVGTEAFF
D: TRBD1; size: .; J: TRBJ2-7; V: TRBV29-1; DNA: TGCAGCGTTGACATAGTTAGGACAGGAAACCGTCTCGAGCAGTACTTC; CDR3: CSVDIVRTGNRLEQYF
D: .; size: .; J: TRBJ1-6; V: TRBV28; DNA: TGTGCCAGCAGTTTATGGGTAGGGCAGAATAATTCACCCCTCCACTTT; CDR3: CASSLWVGQNNSPLHF
D: .; size: .; J: TRBJ2-5; V: TRBV7-2; DNA: TGTGCCAGCAGCTTGGGGAGCCCCCCCCAGGAGACCCAGTACTTC; CDR3: CASSLGSPPQETQYF
D: .; size: .; J: TRBJ1-2; V: TRBV18; DNA: TGTGCCAGCTCTCCCTGGGAGGGGCCTACGTCAGGTGGCTACACCTTC; CDR3: CASSPWEGPTSGGYTF
D: TRBD1; size: .; J: TRBJ1-5; V: TRBV28; DNA: TGTGCCAGCAGTCCCCTTGACAGGGGTGGCAATCAGCCCCAGCATTTT; CDR3: CASSPLDRGGNQPQHF
D: TRBD1; size: .; J: TRBJ1-6; V: TRBV4-1; DNA: TGCGCCAGCAGCCCCTTTTATCCTGGGACAGGGGATTCACCCCTCCACTTT; CDR3: CASSPFYPGTGDSPLHF
D: .; size: few; J: TRBJ2-1; V: TRBV6-5; DNA: TGTGCCAGCAGTTTGGGGTTCGGCAATGAGCAGTTCTTC; CDR3: CASSLGFGNEQFF
D: .; size: .; J: TRBJ1-5; V: TRBV9; DNA: TGTGCCAGCAGCCGAGGGCCGGGGATGGGTCAGCCCCAGCATTTT; CDR3: CASSRGPGMGQPQHF
D: TRBD1; size: .; J: TRBJ2-1; V: TRBV4-3; DNA: TGCGCCAGCAGCCAGTGGGACAGCAACAATGAGCAGTTCTTC; CDR3: CASSQWDSNNEQFF
D: TRBD2; size: .; J: TRBJ2-5; V: TRBV29-1; DNA: TGCAGCGTACGAAGCGGGAGAAATCAAGAGACCCAGTACTTC; CDR3: CSVRSGRNQETQYF
D: TRBD1; size: .; J: TRBJ2-5; V: TRBV19; DNA: TGTGCCAGTAGTATAGGTCTTGGACAGGGGTTGATAGAGACCCAGTACTTC; CDR3: CASSIGLGQGLIETQYF
D: TRBD1; size: .; J: TRBJ2-7; V: TRBV7-9; DNA: TGTGCCAGCAGCCCCACTACCAGGACAGGCCCGGGAGAGCAGTACTTC; CDR3: CASSPTTRTGPGEQYF
D: TRBD2; size: .; J: TRBJ2-1; V: TRBV4-3; DNA: TGCGCCAGCAGCCAAGACCTACTAGCGGGAAGCTCCTACAATGAGCAGTTCTTC; CDR3: CASSQDLLAGSSYNEQFF
D: TRBD1; size: few; J: TRBJ2-7; V: TRBV7-9; DNA: TGTGCCAGCAGCTTGCAGGGGGTCGTGTACGAGCAGTACTTC; CDR3: CASSLQGVVYEQYF
D: .; size: .; J: TRBJ1-6; V: TRBV5-1; DNA: TGCGCCAGCAGCTTGGCTAGGGGGGCGCGTAATTCACCCCTCCACTTT; CDR3: CASSLARGARNSPLHF
D: .; size: .; J: TRBJ2-7; V: TRBV18; DNA: TGTGCCAGCTCACCGGACGGCCCGGGGGACGAGCAGTACTTC; CDR3: CASSPDGPGDEQYF
D: TRBD2; size: .; J: TRBJ2-1; V: TRBV6-5; DNA: TGTGCCACAGGGCAGGCGGGACTAGGAGGAAATGAGCAGTTCTTC; CDR3: CATGQAGLGGNEQFF
D: TRBD2; size: medium-sized; J: TRBJ2-5; V: TRBV27; DNA: TGTGCCAGCAGGGGACTAGCGGGGACCAGGGAGACCCAGTACTTC; CDR3: CASRGLAGTRETQYF
D: TRBD1; size: .; J: TRBJ2-7; V: TRBV29-1; DNA: TGCAGCGCCCTAGGCAAACCCGGGACAGGGCTCTACGAGCAGTACTTC; CDR3: CSALGKPGTGLYEQYF
D: TRBD1; size: .; J: TRBJ2-3; V: TRBV4-3; DNA: TGCGCCAGCAGCCAAGCCATGAGACAGGGTGCAGATACGCAGTATTTT; CDR3: CASSQAMRQGADTQYF
D: TRBD1; size: .; J: TRBJ1-1; V: TRBV2; DNA: TGTGCCAGCATTAGACAGGGAGGCGGCACTGAAGCTTTCTTT; CDR3: CASIRQGGGTEAFF
D: TRBD1; size: .; J: TRBJ2-7; V: TRBV27; DNA: TGTGCCAGCAGTCCGGACAGGGGGTCGGCCTACGAGCAGTACTTC; CDR3: CASSPDRGSAYEQYF
D: .; size: .; J: TRBJ2-5; V: TRBV7-3; DNA: TGTGCCAGCAGTGGGGGTGGAGGGACCCAGTACTTC; CDR3: CASSGGGGTQYF
D: .; size: .; J: TRBJ1-1; V: TRBV5-1; DNA: TGCGCCAGCAGCTGGACAGTAAACACTGAAGCTTTCTTT; CDR3: CASSWTVNTEAFF
D: .; size: .; J: TRBJ2-7; V: TRBV5-1; DNA: TGCGCCAGCAGCCCCTCAGGGTTCGAGCAGTACTTC; CDR3: CASSPSGFEQYF
D: .; size: .; J: TRBJ1-4; V: TRBV2; DNA: TGTGCCAGCTCTGGATACGAAAAACTGTTTTTT; CDR3: CASSGYEKLFF